What follows is one T cell receptor (beta chain) and its context. Its antigen is currently unknown. Vbeta (60) and Jbeta (13) primers were used in the PCR. Libraries were prepared by immunoSEQ multiplex PCR; TCRdb keeps only in-frame clonotypes and omits some of them. Seen here are approximately 150,000 clones, roughly 80% observed once, and the top ten hold 4.1%. This sample was taken from a study of cytomegalovirus exposure and HLA in healthy donors. Study-wide results and caveats: Certain indistinguishable V segments, among them TRBV6-2 and TRBV6-3, were excluded. Trimming of TCR beta V- and J-genes showed a link, identified in a later analysis, to a missense DCLRE1C variant. Fewer N-insertions than the roughly 670-donor mean were reportedly shown by an Asian-associated ancestry cluster in a later analysis. In vitro experiments confirmed that a few CMV-associated chains were specific for CMV antigens.

Germline V gives CDR1 LGHNA, CDR2 YSLEER. V was cut by 0 bases and J by 2 bases, with 12 bases left in between. The CDR3 runs 16 residues. The specimen sequenced was PBMCs. This TCR was sampled from a man over 45 in good health and CMV-seropositive. The chain employs TRBV4-3 and TRBJ2-3; no clear D. In nucleotides, the CDR3 is TGCGCCAGCAGCCAAGACTATCAATACTCCACAGATACGCAGTATTTT. It encodes CASSQDYQYSTDTQYF.